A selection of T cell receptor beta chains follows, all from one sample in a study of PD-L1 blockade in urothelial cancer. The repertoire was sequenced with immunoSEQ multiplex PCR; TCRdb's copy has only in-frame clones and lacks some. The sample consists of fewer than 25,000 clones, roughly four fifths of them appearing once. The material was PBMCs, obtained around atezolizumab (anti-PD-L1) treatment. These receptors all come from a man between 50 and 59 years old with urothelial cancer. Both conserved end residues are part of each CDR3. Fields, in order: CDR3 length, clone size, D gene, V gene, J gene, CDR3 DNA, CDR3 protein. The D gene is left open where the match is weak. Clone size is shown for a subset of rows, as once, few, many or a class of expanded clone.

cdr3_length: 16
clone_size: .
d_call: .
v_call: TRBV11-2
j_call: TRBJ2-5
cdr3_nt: TGTGCCAGCAGTTTGGGGGGGCTGCCCTCTCAAGAGACCCAGTACTTC
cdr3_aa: CASSLGGLPSQETQYF

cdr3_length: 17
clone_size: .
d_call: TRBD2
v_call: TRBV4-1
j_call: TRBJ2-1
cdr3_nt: TGCGCCAGCAGCCACCGACTAGCGGGGGGGCGGAACAATGAGCAGTTCTTC
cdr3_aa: CASSHRLAGGRNNEQFF

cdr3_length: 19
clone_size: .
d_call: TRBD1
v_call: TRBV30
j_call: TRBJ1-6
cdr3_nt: TGTGCCTGGACCCCCGACAGGGTGGTCGGAATCTCCTATAATTCACCCCTCCACTTT
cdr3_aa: CAWTPDRVVGISYNSPLHF

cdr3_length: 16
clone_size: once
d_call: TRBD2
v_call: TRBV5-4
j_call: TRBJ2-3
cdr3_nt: TGTGCCAGCAGCTTGGGGACTAGCGGCCGCACAGATACGCAGTATTTT
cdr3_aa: CASSLGTSGRTDTQYF

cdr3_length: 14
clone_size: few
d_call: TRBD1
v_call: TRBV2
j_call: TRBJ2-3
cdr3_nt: TGTGCCAGCACCAAGGACAGGCGTACAGATACGCAGTATTTT
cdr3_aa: CASTKDRRTDTQYF

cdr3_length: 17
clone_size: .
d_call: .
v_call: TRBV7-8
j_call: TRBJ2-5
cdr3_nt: TGTGCCAGCAGCTTAGGGGGGCTCGGGGGGACGGAGAAGACCCAGTACTTC
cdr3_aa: CASSLGGLGGTEKTQYF

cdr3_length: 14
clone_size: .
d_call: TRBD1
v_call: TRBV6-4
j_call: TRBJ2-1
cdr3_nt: TGTGCCAGCAGTTCCCGGGACAGCGTCAATGAGCAGTTCTTC
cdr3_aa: CASSSRDSVNEQFF

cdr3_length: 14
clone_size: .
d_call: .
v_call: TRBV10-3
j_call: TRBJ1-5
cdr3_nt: TGTGCCATCAGCCGATCGACAGATAATCAGCCCCAGCATTTT
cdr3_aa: CAISRSTDNQPQHF

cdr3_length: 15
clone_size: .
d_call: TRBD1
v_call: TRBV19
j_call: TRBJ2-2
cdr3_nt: TGTGCCAGTAGTACAGGGGGCACGAACACCGGGGAGCTGTTTTTT
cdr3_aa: CASSTGGTNTGELFF

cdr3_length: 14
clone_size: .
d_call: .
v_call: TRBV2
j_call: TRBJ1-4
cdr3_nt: TGTGCCAGCAGGACAGACAGGACCGCTGAAAAACTGTTTTTT
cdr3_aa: CASRTDRTAEKLFF

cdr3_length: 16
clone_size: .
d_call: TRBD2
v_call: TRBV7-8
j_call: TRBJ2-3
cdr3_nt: TGTGCCAGCAGCCTGTACCGGACTAGCGGGAGAGATACGCAGTATTTT
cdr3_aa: CASSLYRTSGRDTQYF

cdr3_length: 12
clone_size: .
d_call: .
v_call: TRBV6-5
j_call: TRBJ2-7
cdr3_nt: TGTGCCAGTCAGGGGCTCACCTACGAGCAGTACTTC
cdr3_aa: CASQGLTYEQYF

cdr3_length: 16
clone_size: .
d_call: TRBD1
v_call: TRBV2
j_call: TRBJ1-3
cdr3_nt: TGTGCCAGCAGCGGCGGGACAGGGGGCGGAGGAAACACCATATATTTT
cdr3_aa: CASSGGTGGGGNTIYF

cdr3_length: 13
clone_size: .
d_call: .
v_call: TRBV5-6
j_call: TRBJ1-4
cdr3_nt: TGTGCCAGCAGCCCACCAGGTCGGCAGAGACTGTTTTTT
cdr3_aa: CASSPPGRQRLFF

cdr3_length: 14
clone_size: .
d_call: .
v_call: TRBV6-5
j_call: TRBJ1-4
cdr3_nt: TGTGCCAGCACCCCGGGGAGGCGGACTGAAAAACTGTTTTTT
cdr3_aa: CASTPGRRTEKLFF

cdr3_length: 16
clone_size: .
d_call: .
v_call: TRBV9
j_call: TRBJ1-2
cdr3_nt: TGTGCCAGCAGCCCGGAGCCTGGATATACTTCTATTGGCTACACCTTC
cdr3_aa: CASSPEPGYTSIGYTF

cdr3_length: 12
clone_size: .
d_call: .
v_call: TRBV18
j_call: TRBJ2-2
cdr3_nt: TGTGCCAGCTCACGAGACACCGGGGAGCTGTTTTTT
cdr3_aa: CASSRDTGELFF